This T cell receptor beta chain was sequenced for a study of beta chain features in type 1 diabetes. Study information: Across every sample, 100 million to 130 million sorted cells were examined in total. General study points: A moderate, significant TCRB CDR3 shortening appeared in type 1 diabetes across four CD4+ subsets.

Germline loops: CDR1 SGDLS, CDR2 YYNGEE. V lost 4 bases and J lost 1; bases outside the gene matches: 6. CDR3 size: 16 residues. Every bit of the isolated RNA underwent reverse transcription, so sequencing read expressed TCRB transcripts. Method: immunoSEQ multiplex PCR; TCRdb's copy keeps in-frame clones and lacks some. The profile covers approximately 380,000 clones, with about 15% appearing a single time and under 0.02% taken by the ten largest. A single heparinised draw of approximately 110 mL on average was taken per donor. This clone was seen more than once but under ten times. Its antigen is undetermined.

The chain joins TRBV9 to TRBJ2-1; 9 nucleotides match TRBD1. Material for sequencing was naive CD4+ T cells from blood. The receptor was isolated from a woman aged 18-29 years in good health. Here the CDR3 reads CASSLTGTGSYNEQFF. CDR3 sequence (DNA): TGTGCCAGCAGCCTTACCGGGACAGGGTCCTACAATGAGCAGTTCTTC.